The rows below give T cell receptor beta chains drawn from one sample of a study of blood T cell repertoires in COVID-19. Here immunoSEQ multiplex PCR was the method, and the copy in TCRdb shows in-frame clones only, minus some. Among approximately 250,000 clones listed, 85% to 90% were seen once. The specimen sequenced was PBMCs or T cells enriched from blood (not recorded which). Every receptor here comes from a woman aged 25 to 39 with acute COVID-19. Each CDR3 is given with its conserved first and last residue. D genes are given only for firm matches. The listing skips clone size in some rows; elsewhere it reads once, few, many or a size class.

>15|NA|NA|TRBJ2-3|TRBV6-4
TGTGCCAGCAGTGACGGGGGGATAAGCACAGATACGCAGTATTTT
CASSDGGISTDTQYF
>16|once|TRBD1|TRBJ2-7|TRBV4-2
TGTGCCAGCAGCCAAGGGTGGCGACAGGGGTCCTACGAGCAGTACTTC
CASSQGWRQGSYEQYF
>14|NA|NA|TRBJ1-5|TRBV2
TGTGCCAGCAGTGAATCAGGGGTCAATCAGCCCCAGCATTTT
CASSESGVNQPQHF
>14|NA|TRBD2|TRBJ2-2|TRBV10-3
TGTGCCATCAGAGAGACTAGCGATTCCGGGGAGCTGTTTTTT
CAIRETSDSGELFF
>16|NA|NA|TRBJ1-5|TRBV28
TGTGCCAGCAGTCTACCCCGCGGCTATAGCAATCAGCCCCAGCATTTT
CASSLPRGYSNQPQHF
>13|NA|TRBD2|TRBJ2-3|TRBV5-6
TGTGCCAGCAGCCAAAGACTAGCGGATACGCAGTATTTT
CASSQRLADTQYF
>15|once|TRBD2|TRBJ2-3|TRBV5-8
TGTGCCAGCAGCCCGCGAGCGGGAGGGAGGGATACGCAGTATTTT
CASSPRAGGRDTQYF
>16|NA|TRBD2|TRBJ2-1|TRBV5-1
TGCGCCAGCAGCTCTCGACTAGCGGGAAAGTACAATGAGCAGTTCTTC
CASSSRLAGKYNEQFF
>16|NA|TRBD1|TRBJ2-2|TRBV7-2
TGTGCCAGCAGCTTAGGACAGGGGGCGAGCACCGGGGAGCTGTTTTTT
CASSLGQGASTGELFF
>15|once|NA|TRBJ2-7|TRBV19
TGTGCCAGTAGTATCGGCCAGCCCGGGTCCTACGAGCAGTACTTC
CASSIGQPGSYEQYF
>13|once|TRBD2|TRBJ2-1|TRBV9
TGTGCCAGCAGCTACAATATAGCGGGAGGACAGTTCTTC
CASSYNIAGGQFF
>16|NA|NA|TRBJ2-2|TRBV7-3
TGTGCCAGCAGCTCAAAGGGACTTTTGAACACCGGGGAGCTGTTTTTT
CASSSKGLLNTGELFF
>19|once|TRBD1|TRBJ2-1|TRBV27
TGTGCCAGCAGTATCCGGGGACAGGGGGTGGCGGGACCCCACAATGAGCAGTTCTTC
CASSIRGQGVAGPHNEQFF
>13|NA|TRBD1|TRBJ2-7|TRBV6-5
TGTGCCAGCAGTTACGCTTCGACAGGGTTACAGTACTTC
CASSYASTGLQYF
>13|NA|TRBD1|TRBJ1-1|TRBV3-1/TRBV3-2
TGTGCCAGCAGCCAAGATCGAGACAGGGCGGCTTTCTTT
CASSQDRDRAAFF
>18|NA|TRBD2|TRBJ2-1|TRBV5-4
TGTGCCAGCAGCCCGGGGACTAGCGGAGGGAGCTCCTACAATGAGCAGTTCTTC
CASSPGTSGGSSYNEQFF
>14|NA|NA|TRBJ2-1|TRBV14
TGTGCCAGCAGCCATCTTAGCGGTTACAATGAGCAGTTCTTC
CASSHLSGYNEQFF
>15|NA|TRBD1|TRBJ1-3|TRBV18
TGTGCCAGCTCACCAGGACAGGGTGGAGGAAACACCATATATTTT
CASSPGQGGGNTIYF
>11|few|TRBD1|TRBJ2-1|TRBV6-5
TGTGCCAGCAGTACACAGGGGAAGCAGTTCTTC
CASSTQGKQFF
>15|NA|NA|TRBJ2-2|TRBV28
TGTGCCAGCAGAACAACGGAGCGTTACACCGGGGAGCTGTTTTTT
CASRTTERYTGELFF
>14|NA|NA|TRBJ2-7|TRBV6-5
TGTGCCAGCAGGGAGACTAGGAATCCCTACGAGCAGTACTTC
CASRETRNPYEQYF
>13|NA|TRBD1|TRBJ1-5|TRBV12-3/TRBV12-4
TGTGCCAGCAGTCCAACAGGGGATCAGCCCCAGCATTTT
CASSPTGDQPQHF
>15|NA|NA|TRBJ2-1|TRBV15
TGTGCCACCAGCAGAGATATCACTAAATACAATGAGCAGTTCTTC
CATSRDITKYNEQFF
>14|NA|NA|TRBJ1-2|TRBV10-3
TGTGCCATCAGAGGGCAGGGTTATAACTATGGCTACACCTTC
CAIRGQGYNYGYTF
>14|NA|NA|TRBJ2-1|TRBV6-5
TGTGCCAGCAGTTTAAGCGGTAGCTACAATGAGCAGTTCTTC
CASSLSGSYNEQFF
>14|NA|NA|TRBJ2-3|TRBV3-1/TRBV3-2
TGTGCCAGCAGCCAAAGGAGAAGCACAGATACGCAGTATTTT
CASSQRRSTDTQYF
>15|NA|NA|TRBJ1-4|TRBV3-1/TRBV3-2
TGTGCCAGCAGCCAAGAAGGACAAGAAAATGAAAAACTGTTTTTT
CASSQEGQENEKLFF
>17|NA|TRBD2|TRBJ2-1|TRBV5-5
TGTGCCAGCAGTTTTGGACTAGCGGGAGTATCCTACAATGAGCAGTTCTTC
CASSFGLAGVSYNEQFF
>12|few|TRBD2|TRBJ2-7|TRBV28
TGTGCGACCGCTAGCGGGAGGTACGAGCAGTACTTC
CATASGRYEQYF